Shown below are 8 T cell receptor beta chains from a single sample sequenced in a study of cytomegalovirus exposure and HLA in healthy donors. Only in-frame clones appear in the TCRdb table, and some are missing; sequencing was by immunoSEQ multiplex PCR. Of about 130,000 clones listed, 80% to 90% are singletons. Sequencing used PBMCs. All receptors derive from a woman under 30 in good health and CMV-seronegative.

V and J are TRBV6-1 and TRBJ1-4, with TRBD1 identical over 8 bases. Germline V CDR1 and CDR2: MNHNS, SASEGT. J was trimmed by 7 bases and V by 6 bases; bases with no gene match: 10. The length of the CDR3 is 15 residues. CDR3 residues: CASSRGGTGGEKLFF. The CDR3 bases are TGTGCCAGCAGCAGAGGAGGGACAGGAGGTGAAAAACTGTTTTTT.

This chain links TRBV6-1 with TRBJ2-3; 8 positions match TRBD1. Germline trimming cut 4 bases from V and 1 base from J; bases unmatched to any gene: 1. Germline V gene lookup returns CDR1 MNHNS and CDR2 SASEGT. The CDR3 covers 14 residues. The CDR3 loop reads CASSATGGTDTQYF. The CDR3 DNA reads TGTGCCAGCAGTGCGACAGGGGGCACAGATACGCAGTATTTT.

The gene calls are TRBV7-8 and TRBJ1-5, with a possible D match to TRBD1 (6 bases). This CDR3 comprises 14 residues. The germline V gene has CDR1 SGHVS and CDR2 FQNEAQ. V lost 5 bases and J lost 4, with 12 bases in between. The CDR3 spells CASSRKTGNQPQHF. CDR3 nucleotide sequence: TGTGCCAGCAGCCGGAAGACAGGTAATCAGCCCCAGCATTTT.

This clone was found a few times. V gene TRBV18 combines with J gene TRBJ2-3, with 7 nucleotides matching TRBD2. The CDR3 contains 15 residues. The germline CDR1 and CDR2 sequences are KGHSH and LQKENI. Losses at the gene ends were 6 bases for V and 0 bases for J; bases not matched to a gene: 6. The CDR3 protein is CASSPYSGSTDTQYF. The CDR3 coding sequence is TGTGCCAGCTCGCCCTATAGCGGGAGCACAGATACGCAGTATTTT.

The chain has TRBV11-2 and TRBJ1-1; 7 bases are a match to TRBD1. Per germline, CDR1 SGHAT and CDR2 FQNNGV. V lost 0 bases, J lost 8 bases, and 3 bases stayed unmatched. This CDR3 is built from 13 residues. CDR3 in DNA: TGTGCCAGCAGCTTAGACCGGACAGGAGAAGCTTTCTTT. It specifies CASSLDRTGEAFF.

CDR3 sequence reads: CASSQAGVPNQPQHF. In nucleotides, the CDR3 is TGTGCCAGCAGCCAAGCAGGGGTCCCAAATCAGCCCCAGCATTTT. The rearrangement joins TRBV14 to TRBJ1-5, with TRBD1 as a possible D gene (6 bases). This CDR3 has 15 amino acids. V was pared by 1 base and J by 4 bases, with 11 bases between. Germline V gene sequence: CDR1 SGHDN, CDR2 FVKESK.

To note about this clone: The junction departs from germline at one end; a sequencing error may be responsible. The V call is TRBV11-2, the J call TRBJ2-1; 11 bases agree with TRBD2. CDR1 is SGHAT and CDR2 is FQNNGV in the germline V gene. This CDR3 is 15 amino acids long. The CDR3 loop is CASSSSIAGGPLLVF. The CDR3 DNA reads TGTGCCAGCAGCTCATCGATAGCGGGAGGGCCGCTTCTGGTCTTC.

This sequence joins TRBV19 and TRBJ2-2; D unresolved. CDR1 and CDR2 from the germline V gene are LNHDA and SQIVND (reference sequence). CDR3 length equals 15 residues. V lost 4 bases and J 0 bases, leaving 9 bases between the germline ends. CDR3 in amino acids: CASSSLPPNTGELFF. The CDR3 DNA is TGTGCCAGTAGTAGTCTCCCCCCGAACACCGGGGAGCTGTTTTTT.